This T cell receptor beta chain came from a study of blood T cells in healthy people across ages. Study-wide points: Estimates based on one million T cells were treated as lower bounds. Conclusively comparing naive with antigen-experienced cells was impossible with unsorted PBMCs.

For the second PCR, which ran for about 6 to 11 cycles, a sample-barcoded 5' primer and a J-beta primer mix were used. A single record per CDR3 protein comes from TCRdb applying MiXCR to the 5' RACE reads. Of around 500,000 distinct CDR3 sequences listed, around a quarter were seen once; the top ten hold over 3.5%. This CDR3 region has 14 residues. The V segment lost 6 bases and the J segment 16 bases; nucleotides outside the gene matches: 17. Germline loops: CDR1 MNHEY, CDR2 SMNVEV (reference sequence). On this clonotype itself: Its antigen is unknown.

This sample also belongs to another study, concerning T cells of mothers and their children. This second report adds: A few healthy Caucasian mothers and their six children donated.

The chain is built from TRBV27 and TRBJ2-1, with 8 bases identical to TRBD2. This clonotype was sampled from a boy aged 2-15 years in good health. Sequencing was done on a sample of blood. This CDR3 is CASSPRLASSPGFF. The CDR3 bases are TGTGCCAGCAGCCCCAGACTAGCGAGCAGTCCTGGCTTCTTC.